A selection of T cell receptor beta chains follows, all from one sample in a study of control samples from healthy donors and cancer patients. Data came from immunoSEQ multiplex PCR; TCRdb stores just in-frame clones and leaves some out. The sample has about 22,000 clones, 65% to 90% seen once; the top ten hold 27%. Input material: PBMCs. These receptors all come from a man in his fifties or sixties with head and neck cancer. Each CDR3 is given with its conserved first and last residue. D genes are given only for firm matches. A clone size is listed for some rows: how often the clone was seen (once, few, many), or a class if it is expanded.

.,TRBJ2-3,TRBV9,.,TGTGCCAGCAGCGTAGACGGGGATACGCAGTATTTT,CASSVDGDTQYF
TRBD1,TRBJ2-7,TRBV6-2/TRBV6-3,.,TGTGCCAGCAGTACTTGGACAGGGGCTCCCTACGAGCAGTACTTC,CASSTWTGAPYEQYF
.,TRBJ1-1,TRBV23-1,.,TGCGCCAGCAGTCATCAAAGCGGGACGTACACAACGGGCGACACTGAAGCTTTCTTT,CASSHQSGTYTTGDTEAFF
.,TRBJ2-2,TRBV19,.,TGTGCCAGTAGTATCGGGCTAGCCCCCGGGGAGCTGTTTTTT,CASSIGLAPGELFF
.,TRBJ2-2,TRBV27,.,TGTGCCAGCAGTTGGAACACCGGGGAGCTGTTTTTT,CASSWNTGELFF
.,TRBJ1-6,TRBV6-6,.,TGTGCCAGCAGTTACCTCTTCGATTCACCCCTCCACTTT,CASSYLFDSPLHF
TRBD2,TRBJ2-3,TRBV19,.,TGTGCCAGTAGTATAAATCACAACGAGGGACTAGCGCCTAGCACAGATACGCAGTATTTT,CASSINHNEGLAPSTDTQYF
TRBD1,TRBJ1-1,TRBV9,.,TGTGCCAGCAGCGTCGGACAGGGCCCCGAAGCTTTCTTT,CASSVGQGPEAFF
.,TRBJ1-4,TRBV28,.,TGTGCCAGCAGCCGCAGGGGAGGGGATGAAAAACTGTTTTTT,CASSRRGGDEKLFF
TRBD2,TRBJ2-2,TRBV24-1,.,TGTGCCACCAGTGATAGGGGACTAGCGGGGAACACCGGGGAGCTGTTTTTT,CATSDRGLAGNTGELFF
.,TRBJ2-3,TRBV5-1,.,TGCGCCAGCAAGGCGGGCACAGATACGCAGTATTTT,CASKAGTDTQYF
.,TRBJ1-4,TRBV28,.,TGTGCCAGCAGTTCCAGGACGGTTAGGGGAACTAATGAAAAACTGTTTTTT,CASSSRTVRGTNEKLFF
.,TRBJ2-2,TRBV7-2,.,TGTGCCAGCAGCTTTCCGAAGACCGGGGAGCTGTTTTTT,CASSFPKTGELFF
TRBD2,TRBJ2-7,TRBV6-2/TRBV6-3,.,TGTGCCAGCAGTTCCCCGGGACTAGCGGGCCTCTACGAGCAGTACTTC,CASSSPGLAGLYEQYF
TRBD1,TRBJ2-7,TRBV18,.,TGTGCCAGCTCACCGCCCGGGACAGGGACCTACGAGCAGTACTTC,CASSPPGTGTYEQYF
.,TRBJ2-7,TRBV19,few,TGTGCCAGTAGTTCAAGGGACGGCTCCTACGAGCAGTACTTC,CASSSRDGSYEQYF
.,TRBJ1-1,TRBV5-6,.,TGTGCCAGCAGCCCTGAGGGAAGGAACACTGAAGCTTTCTTT,CASSPEGRNTEAFF
.,TRBJ1-4,TRBV11-3,.,TGTGCCAGCAGCTTTGGAAGGGTTTATGAAAAACTGTTTTTT,CASSFGRVYEKLFF
TRBD2,TRBJ2-7,TRBV3-1/TRBV3-2,.,TGTGCCAGCAGCCTGGGACTAGCGGGATCCTACGAGCAGTACTTC,CASSLGLAGSYEQYF
.,TRBJ2-1,TRBV27,.,TGTGCCAGCAGTTGGGGGGCGGGAGATTCCTACAATGAGCAGTTCTTC,CASSWGAGDSYNEQFF
.,TRBJ1-3,TRBV2,.,TGTGCCAGCAGTGAAGGGGCTAGGTTTGAGGGAAACACCATATATTTT,CASSEGARFEGNTIYF
.,TRBJ1-5,TRBV11-2,.,TGTGCCAGCAGCTTAACGGTACATCAGCCCCAGCATTTT,CASSLTVHQPQHF
.,TRBJ1-1,TRBV6-4,.,TGTGCCAGCAGTGACATCCCTCGGGGGAGGAACACTGAAGCTTTCTTT,CASSDIPRGRNTEAFF
.,TRBJ1-5,TRBV12-3/TRBV12-4,.,TGTGCCAGCAGTCCGGGTGGCAATCAGCCCCAGCATTTT,CASSPGGNQPQHF
TRBD1,TRBJ1-1,TRBV6-5,.,TGTGCCAGCAGTTACTTCGGGACAGGGAGGGAAGCTTTCTTT,CASSYFGTGREAFF
.,TRBJ2-3,TRBV4-3,.,TGCGCCAGCAGCCAAGATAACGCTGGCGGGTTCACAGATACGCAGTATTTT,CASSQDNAGGFTDTQYF
TRBD1,TRBJ2-1,TRBV6-5,.,TGTGCCAGCAGGGACAGGGTCGGGCGGAATGAGCAGTTCTTC,CASRDRVGRNEQFF